Presented here are 14 T cell receptor beta chains from one specimen sequenced in a study of siplizumab effects on memory and regulatory T cells. Sequencing used immunoSEQ multiplex PCR; TCRdb keeps in-frame clones, though not all of them. Of about 120,000 clones in the sample, 94% were seen once. Sequencing was performed on non-Treg CD4+ T cells sorted from blood. These receptors came from a human donor in good health.

The CDR3 loop reads CASSQGQVRYSNQPQHF. In DNA form, the CDR3 reads TGTGCCAGCTCACAGGGACAGGTCCGCTATAGCAATCAGCCCCAGCATTTT. V is TRBV18 and J is TRBJ1-5, with 8 bases aligning to TRBD1. The junction had 8 bases not matched to a gene; V was cut back by 4 bases and J by 0 bases. This CDR3 comprises 17 residues. The germline V gene encodes CDR1 KGHSH and CDR2 LQKENI.

To note about this clone: The same CDR3 arises from other DNA sequences in this sample as well. V and J are TRBV5-1 and TRBJ2-3; 9 bases are a match to TRBD2. Germline CDR1 and CDR2: SGHRS and YFSETQ. Losses at the gene ends were 8 bases for V and 1 base for J; bases not matched to a gene: 8. CDR3 length: 15 residues. CDR3 in amino acids: CASRGLAGGTDTQYF. DNA of the CDR3: TGCGCCAGTAGGGGGTTAGCGGGGGGCACAGATACGCAGTATTTT.

The CDR3 protein is CASSHHPHLGRGHGQPQHF. CDR3 bases: TGCGCCAGCAGTCATCACCCCCATCTGGGCAGGGGGCACGGTCAGCCCCAGCATTTT. The V gene is TRBV23-1, the J gene TRBJ1-5; 8 bases line up with TRBD1. TRBV23-1 is flagged as an ORF with uncertain function. V shed 3 bases, J shed 6 bases, and the junction held 19 bases outside the gene matches. The CDR3 extends over 19 amino acids.

The chain joins TRBV11-3 to TRBJ2-1; TRBD2 matches at 12 bases. Per germline, CDR1 SGHNT and CDR2 YENEEA. The V and J ends lost 5 bases and 0 bases, in that order; junction bases with no gene match: 11. CDR3 length: 19 amino acids. The CDR3 DNA sequence: TGTGCCAGCAGCCCCGATGGACTAGCGGGGCGGCGCTCCTACAATGAGCAGTTCTTC. Amino acid sequence: CASSPDGLAGRRSYNEQFF.

The chain combines TRBV27 with TRBJ2-5, with D unresolved. Germline CDR1 MNHEY, CDR2 SMNVEV (reference sequence). V gave up 6 bases and J gave up 1 base, with 9 bases separating them. The CDR3 has 13 amino acids. The CDR3 DNA follows: TGTGCCAGCAGCTTACGGGTCCAAGAGACCCAGTACTTC. Translation gives CASSLRVQETQYF.

The chain combines TRBV6-6 with TRBJ1-6, with D possibly being TRBD1 (5 bases). Per the germline V gene, CDR1 is MNHNY and CDR2 is SVGAGI (reference sequence). The CDR3 is 14 residues long. The V gene lost 8 bases and the J gene lost 0 bases, with 8 bases spanning the gap. CDR3 bases: TGTGCCAGCGGGGCGAGCTCCTATAATTCACCCCTCCACTTT. Amino acid sequence: CASGASSYNSPLHF.

This clone was counted only a few times. The chain carries TRBV18 and TRBJ2-7, with a weak D call TRBD1 (5 bases). This CDR3 spans 13 amino acids. Per the germline V gene, CDR1 is KGHSH and CDR2 is LQKENI. Trimming shortened V by 3 bases and J by 2 bases, and 8 bases separated the two germline ends. The CDR3 DNA reads TGTGCCAGCTCACCTGACAGAACCTACGAGCAGTACTTC. Protein product: CASSPDRTYEQYF.

This chain connects TRBV5-1 to TRBJ2-5; a weak D match, TRBD1 (5 bases). Germline values: CDR1 SGHRS, CDR2 YFSETQ. CDR3 size: 13 residues. Trimming removed 4 bases at V and 5 bases at J, with 12 bases between. This chain's CDR3 is CASSPTGGETQYF. The CDR3 nucleotides are TGCGCCAGCAGCCCTACAGGTGGGGAGACCCAGTACTTC.

This clone has just a few counts. The rearrangement uses TRBV11-2 and TRBJ1-5; D call uncertain. CDR3 length: 13 amino acids. Germline V gene lookup returns CDR1 SGHAT and CDR2 FQNNGV. V shed 0 bases and J shed 7 bases, with 7 bases lying between them. In DNA, the CDR3 is TGTGCCAGCAGCTTAGAGGGTTCGCAGCCCCAGCATTTT. Its protein product is CASSLEGSQPQHF.

V gene TRBV25-1 combines with J gene TRBJ1-4; possibly TRBD1 for D (6 bases). Germline V gene lookup returns CDR1 MGHDK and CDR2 SYGVNS. Trimming left V 1 base short and J 5 bases short, with 14 bases between. This CDR3 has 16 residues. The CDR3 nucleotides read TGTGCCAGCAGTGAATCCATGGGGACAAGAAATGAAAAACTGTTTTTT. It yields the protein CASSESMGTRNEKLFF.

This clone showed up just a few times. The rearrangement uses TRBV6-1 and TRBJ1-1; D remains unclear. Germline V lookup: CDR1 MNHNS, CDR2 SASEGT. This CDR3 region has 14 residues. V was clipped by 4 bases and J by 1 base, with 10 bases between them. The CDR3 sequence: CASSGLTTNTEAFF. The CDR3 DNA follows: TGTGCCAGCAGTGGACTGACAACGAACACTGAAGCTTTCTTT.

This chain links TRBV18 with TRBJ1-1; no reliable D call. The CDR3 loop spans 17 amino acids. V lost 2 bases and J 0 bases, leaving 16 bases between the germline ends. Germline V gives CDR1 KGHSH, CDR2 LQKENI. The CDR3 nucleotides read TGTGCCAGCTCACCAGCTAGACACTATGTAGTGAACACTGAAGCTTTCTTT. Its protein is CASSPARHYVVNTEAFF.

This clone was found once. The chain couples TRBV19 to TRBJ2-5; weak D call: TRBD2 (6 bases). Germline V gene data show CDR1 as LNHDA and CDR2 as SQIVND (reference sequence). Trimming stripped 10 bases from V and 5 bases from J, with 17 bases between. The CDR3 has 13 amino acids. This chain's CDR3 is CATSREVWETQYF. The CDR3 coding sequence is TGTGCCACCTCAAGGGAGGTCTGGGAGACCCAGTACTTC.

The V gene is TRBV7-2, the J gene TRBJ2-7; 9 nucleotides line up with TRBD2. CDR1 is SGHTA and CDR2 is FQGNSA in the germline V gene. Unmatched junction bases numbered 7, after V lost 1 base and J lost 3 bases. The CDR3 is made up of 16 amino acids. The CDR3 nucleotides are TGTGCCAGCAGCTTAGTTGCAGCGGGGGGTTTCTACGAGCAGTACTTC. Protein sequence: CASSLVAAGGFYEQYF.